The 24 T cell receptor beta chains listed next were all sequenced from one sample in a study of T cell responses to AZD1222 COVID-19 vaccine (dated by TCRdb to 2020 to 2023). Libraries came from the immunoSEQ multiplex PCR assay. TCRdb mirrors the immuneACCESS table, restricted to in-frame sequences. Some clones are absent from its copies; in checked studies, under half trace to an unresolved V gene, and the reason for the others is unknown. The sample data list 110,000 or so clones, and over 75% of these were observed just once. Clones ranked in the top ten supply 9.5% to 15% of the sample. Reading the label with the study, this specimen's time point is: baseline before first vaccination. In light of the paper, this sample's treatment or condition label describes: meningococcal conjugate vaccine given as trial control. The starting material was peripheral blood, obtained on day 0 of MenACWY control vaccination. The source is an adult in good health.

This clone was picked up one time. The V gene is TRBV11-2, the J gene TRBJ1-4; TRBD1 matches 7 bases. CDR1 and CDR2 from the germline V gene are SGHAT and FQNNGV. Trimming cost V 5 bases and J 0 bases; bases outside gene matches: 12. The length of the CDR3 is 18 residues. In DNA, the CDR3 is TGTGCCAGCAGCAAACTAATGGGACAGATAGCAACTAATGAAAAACTGTTTTTT. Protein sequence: CASSKLMGQIATNEKLFF.

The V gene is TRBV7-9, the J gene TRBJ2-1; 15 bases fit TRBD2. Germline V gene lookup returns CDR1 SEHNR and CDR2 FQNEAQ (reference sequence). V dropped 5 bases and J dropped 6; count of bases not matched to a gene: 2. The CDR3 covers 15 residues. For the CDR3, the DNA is TGTGCCAGCAGCACGGGACTAGCGGGAGGCAATGAGCAGTTCTTC. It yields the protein CASSTGLAGGNEQFF.

The CDR3 loop is CATASRGFNYGYTF. CDR3 nucleotides: TGTGCCACCGCGTCCAGGGGATTCAACTATGGCTACACCTTC. The chain employs TRBV6-5 and TRBJ1-2; D possibly corresponds to TRBD1 (6 bases). CDR3 size: 14 residues. Germline values: CDR1 MNHEY, CDR2 SVGAGI. V was cut by 10 bases and J by 2 bases, with 17 bases left in between.

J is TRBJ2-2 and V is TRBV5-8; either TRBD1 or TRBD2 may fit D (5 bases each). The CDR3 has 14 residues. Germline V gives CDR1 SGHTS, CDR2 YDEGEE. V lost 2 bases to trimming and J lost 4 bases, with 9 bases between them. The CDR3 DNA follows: TGTGCCAGCAGCTTTATTGGGGGCACCGGGGAGCTGTTTTTT. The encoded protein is CASSFIGGTGELFF.

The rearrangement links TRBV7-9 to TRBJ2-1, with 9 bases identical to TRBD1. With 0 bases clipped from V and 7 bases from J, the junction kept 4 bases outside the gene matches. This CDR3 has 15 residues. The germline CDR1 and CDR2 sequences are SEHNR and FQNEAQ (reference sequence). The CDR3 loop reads CASSLARTGANEQFF. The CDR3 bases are TGTGCCAGCAGCTTAGCTCGGACAGGGGCGAATGAGCAGTTCTTC.

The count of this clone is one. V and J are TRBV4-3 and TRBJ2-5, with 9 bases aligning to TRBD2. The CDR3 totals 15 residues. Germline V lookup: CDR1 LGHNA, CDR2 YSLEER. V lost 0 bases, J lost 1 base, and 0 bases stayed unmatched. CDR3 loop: CASSQERGGQETQYF. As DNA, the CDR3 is TGCGCCAGCAGCCAAGAGCGGGGGGGCCAAGAGACCCAGTACTTC.

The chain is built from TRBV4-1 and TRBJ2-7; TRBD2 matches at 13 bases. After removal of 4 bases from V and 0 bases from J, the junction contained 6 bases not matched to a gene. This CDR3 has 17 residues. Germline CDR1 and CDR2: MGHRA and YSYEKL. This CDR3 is CASSPVGTSGNSYEQYF. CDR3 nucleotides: TGCGCCAGCAGCCCCGTCGGGACTAGCGGGAACTCCTACGAGCAGTACTTC.

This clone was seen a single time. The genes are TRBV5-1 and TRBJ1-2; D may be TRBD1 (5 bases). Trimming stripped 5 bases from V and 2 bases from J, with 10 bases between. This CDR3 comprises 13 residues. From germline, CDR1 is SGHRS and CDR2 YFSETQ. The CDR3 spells CASRSTANYGYTF. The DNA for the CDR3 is TGCGCCAGCAGGTCGACAGCGAACTATGGCTACACCTTC.

This CDR3 is CASSNDRESGELFF. The CDR3 bases are TGTGCCAGTAGTAATGACAGGGAGTCCGGGGAGCTGTTTTTT. The V call is TRBV19, the J call TRBJ2-2; 7 nucleotides align to TRBD1. The CDR3 is 14 residues long. V lost 4 bases and J lost 6; bases outside the gene matches: 5. The germline V gene encodes CDR1 LNHDA and CDR2 SQIVND (reference sequence).

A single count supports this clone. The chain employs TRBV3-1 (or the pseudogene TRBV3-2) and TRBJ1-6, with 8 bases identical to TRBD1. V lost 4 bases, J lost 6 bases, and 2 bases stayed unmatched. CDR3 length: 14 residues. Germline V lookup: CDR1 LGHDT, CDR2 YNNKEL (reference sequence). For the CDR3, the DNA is TGTGCCAGCAGCCTTACAGGGGGTAATTCACCCCTCCACTTT. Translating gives CASSLTGGNSPLHF.

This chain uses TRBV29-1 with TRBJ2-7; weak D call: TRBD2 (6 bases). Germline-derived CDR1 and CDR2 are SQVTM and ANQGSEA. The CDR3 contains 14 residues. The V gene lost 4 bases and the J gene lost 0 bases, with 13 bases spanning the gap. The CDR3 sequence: CSVVGGASSYEQYF. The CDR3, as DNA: TGCAGCGTTGTTGGAGGGGCAAGCTCCTACGAGCAGTACTTC.

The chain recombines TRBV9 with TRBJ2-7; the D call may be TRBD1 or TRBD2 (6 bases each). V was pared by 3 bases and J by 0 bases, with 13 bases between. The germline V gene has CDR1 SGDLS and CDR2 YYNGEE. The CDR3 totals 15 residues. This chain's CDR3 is CASSEGGGASYEQYF. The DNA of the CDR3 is TGTGCCAGCAGCGAGGGGGGCGGGGCCTCCTACGAGCAGTACTTC.

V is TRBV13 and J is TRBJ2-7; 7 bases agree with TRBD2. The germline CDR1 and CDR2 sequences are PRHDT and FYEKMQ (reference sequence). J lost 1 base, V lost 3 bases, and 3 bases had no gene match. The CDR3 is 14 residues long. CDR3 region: CASSLSGESYEQYF. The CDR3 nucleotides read TGTGCCAGCAGCTTGAGCGGGGAATCCTACGAGCAGTACTTC.

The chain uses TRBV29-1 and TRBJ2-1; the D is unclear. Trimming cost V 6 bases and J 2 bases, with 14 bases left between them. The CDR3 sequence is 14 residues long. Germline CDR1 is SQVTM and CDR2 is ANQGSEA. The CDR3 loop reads CSVRTDGTYNEQFF. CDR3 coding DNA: TGCAGCGTAAGGACGGATGGGACCTACAATGAGCAGTTCTTC.

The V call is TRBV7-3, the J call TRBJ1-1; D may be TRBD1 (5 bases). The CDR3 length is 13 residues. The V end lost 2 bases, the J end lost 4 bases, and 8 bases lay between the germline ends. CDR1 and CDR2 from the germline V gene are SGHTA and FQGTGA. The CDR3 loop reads CASSLWGGTEAFF. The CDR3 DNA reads TGTGCCAGCAGCTTATGGGGGGGCACTGAAGCTTTCTTT.

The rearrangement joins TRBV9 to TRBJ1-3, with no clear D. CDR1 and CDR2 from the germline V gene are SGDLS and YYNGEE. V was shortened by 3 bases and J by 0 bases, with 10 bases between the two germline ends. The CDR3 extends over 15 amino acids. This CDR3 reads CASSGPPGSGNTIYF. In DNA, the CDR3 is TGTGCCAGCAGCGGCCCCCCGGGCTCTGGAAACACCATATATTTT.

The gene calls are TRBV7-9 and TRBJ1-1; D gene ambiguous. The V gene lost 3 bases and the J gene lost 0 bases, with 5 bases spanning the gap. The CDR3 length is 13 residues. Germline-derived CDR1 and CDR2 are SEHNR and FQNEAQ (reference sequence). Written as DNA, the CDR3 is TGTGCCAGCAGCTTTTTCATGAACACTGAAGCTTTCTTT. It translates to CASSFFMNTEAFF.

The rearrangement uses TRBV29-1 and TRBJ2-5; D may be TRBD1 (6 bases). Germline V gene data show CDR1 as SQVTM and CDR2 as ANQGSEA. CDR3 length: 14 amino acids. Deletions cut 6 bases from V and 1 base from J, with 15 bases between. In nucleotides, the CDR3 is TGCAGCGTCCATCCAGGGGTCGTCCAAGAGACCCAGTACTTC. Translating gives CSVHPGVVQETQYF. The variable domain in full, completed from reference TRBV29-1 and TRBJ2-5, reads SAVISQKPSRDICQRGTSLTIQCQVDSQVTMMFWYRQQPGQSLTLIATANQGSEATYESGFVIDKFPISRPNLTFSTLTVSNMSPEDSSIYLCSVHPGVVQETQYFGPGTRLLVL.

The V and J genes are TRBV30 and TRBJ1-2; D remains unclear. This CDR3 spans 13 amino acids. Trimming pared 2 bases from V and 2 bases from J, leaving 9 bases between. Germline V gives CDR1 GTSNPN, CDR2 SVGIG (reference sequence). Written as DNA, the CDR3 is TGTGCCTGGAGTCTAGAGAGAAACTATGGCTACACCTTC. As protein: CAWSLERNYGYTF.

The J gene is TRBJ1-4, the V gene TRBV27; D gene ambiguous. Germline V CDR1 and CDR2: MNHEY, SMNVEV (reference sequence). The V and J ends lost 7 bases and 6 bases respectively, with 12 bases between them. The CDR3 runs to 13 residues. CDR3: CASTRPGDEKLFF. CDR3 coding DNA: TGTGCCAGCACCCGACCGGGAGATGAAAAACTGTTTTTT.

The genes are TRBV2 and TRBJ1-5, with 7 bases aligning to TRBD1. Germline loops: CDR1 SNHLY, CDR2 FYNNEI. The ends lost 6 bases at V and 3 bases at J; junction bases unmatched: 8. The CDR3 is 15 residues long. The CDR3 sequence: CASSGTASNNQPQHF. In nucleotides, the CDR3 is TGTGCCAGCAGCGGGACAGCATCAAACAATCAGCCCCAGCATTTT.

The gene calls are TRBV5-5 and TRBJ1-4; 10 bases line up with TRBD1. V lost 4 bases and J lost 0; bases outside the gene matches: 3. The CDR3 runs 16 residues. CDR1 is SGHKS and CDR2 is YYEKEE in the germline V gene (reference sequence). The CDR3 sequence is CASSAGQGATNEKLFF. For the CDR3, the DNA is TGTGCCAGCAGCGCCGGACAGGGGGCAACTAATGAAAAACTGTTTTTT.

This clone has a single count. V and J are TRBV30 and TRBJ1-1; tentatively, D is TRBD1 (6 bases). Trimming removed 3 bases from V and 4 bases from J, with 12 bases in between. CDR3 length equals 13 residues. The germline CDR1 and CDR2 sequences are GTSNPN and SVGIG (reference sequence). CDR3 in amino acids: CAWSMDSGTEAFF. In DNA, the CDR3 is TGTGCCTGGAGCATGGACAGCGGCACTGAAGCTTTCTTT.

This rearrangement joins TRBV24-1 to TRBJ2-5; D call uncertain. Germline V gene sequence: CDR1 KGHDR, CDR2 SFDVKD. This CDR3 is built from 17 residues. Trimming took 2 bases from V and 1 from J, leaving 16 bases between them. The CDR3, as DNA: TGTGCCACCAGTGATTGGAGAGGACGTGGGGTCCAAGAGACCCAGTACTTC. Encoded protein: CATSDWRGRGVQETQYF.